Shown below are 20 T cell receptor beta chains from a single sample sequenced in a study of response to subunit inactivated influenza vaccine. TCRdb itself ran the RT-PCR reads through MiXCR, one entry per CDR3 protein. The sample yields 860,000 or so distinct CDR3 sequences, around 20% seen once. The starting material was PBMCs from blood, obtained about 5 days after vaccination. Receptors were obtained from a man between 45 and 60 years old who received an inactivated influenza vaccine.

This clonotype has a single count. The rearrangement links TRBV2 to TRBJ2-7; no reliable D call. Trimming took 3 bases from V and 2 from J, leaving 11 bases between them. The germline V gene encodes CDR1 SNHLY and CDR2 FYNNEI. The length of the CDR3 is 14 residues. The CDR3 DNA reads TGTGCCAGCAGTGAGCTTGGGGATGCCTACGAGCAGTACTTC. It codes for CASSELGDAYEQYF.

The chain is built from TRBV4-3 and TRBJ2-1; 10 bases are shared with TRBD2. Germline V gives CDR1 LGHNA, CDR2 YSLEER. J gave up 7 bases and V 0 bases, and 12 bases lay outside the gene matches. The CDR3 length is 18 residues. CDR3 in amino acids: CASSQERTLAGSRNEQFF. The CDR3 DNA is TGCGCCAGCAGCCAAGAACGAACACTAGCGGGATCTCGGAATGAGCAGTTCTTC.

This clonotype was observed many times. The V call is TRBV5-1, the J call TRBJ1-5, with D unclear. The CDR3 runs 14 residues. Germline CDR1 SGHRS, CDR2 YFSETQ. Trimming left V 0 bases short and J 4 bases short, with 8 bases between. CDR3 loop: CASSLEGPNQPQHF. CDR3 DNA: TGCGCCAGCAGCTTGGAGGGCCCAAATCAGCCCCAGCATTTT.

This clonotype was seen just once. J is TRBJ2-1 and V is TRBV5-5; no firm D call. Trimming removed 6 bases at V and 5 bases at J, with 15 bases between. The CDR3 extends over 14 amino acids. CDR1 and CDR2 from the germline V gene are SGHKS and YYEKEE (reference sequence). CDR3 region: CASTPPTADNEQFF. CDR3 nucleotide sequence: TGTGCCAGCACCCCCCCGACCGCGGACAATGAGCAGTTCTTC.

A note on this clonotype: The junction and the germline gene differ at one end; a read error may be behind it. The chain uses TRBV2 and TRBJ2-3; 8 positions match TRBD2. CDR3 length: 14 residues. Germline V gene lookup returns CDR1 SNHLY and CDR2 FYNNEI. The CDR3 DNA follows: TGTGCCATCAGTGCGGGAGGTATAACAGATACGCAGTATTTT. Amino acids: CAISAGGITDTQYF. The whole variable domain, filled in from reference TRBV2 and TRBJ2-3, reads EPEVTQTPSHQVTQMGQEVILRCVPISNHLYFYWYRQILGQKVEFLVSFYNNEISEKSEIFDDQFSVERPDGSNFTLKIRSTKLEDSAMYFCAISAGGITDTQYFGPGTRLTVL.

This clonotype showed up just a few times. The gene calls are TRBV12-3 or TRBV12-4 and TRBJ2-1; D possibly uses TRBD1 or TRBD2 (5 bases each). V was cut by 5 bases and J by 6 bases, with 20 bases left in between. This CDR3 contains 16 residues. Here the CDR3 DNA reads TGTGCCAGCAGTCCCCACCCAGGGCTAGCTTTCAATGAGCAGTTCTTC. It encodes CASSPHPGLAFNEQFF.

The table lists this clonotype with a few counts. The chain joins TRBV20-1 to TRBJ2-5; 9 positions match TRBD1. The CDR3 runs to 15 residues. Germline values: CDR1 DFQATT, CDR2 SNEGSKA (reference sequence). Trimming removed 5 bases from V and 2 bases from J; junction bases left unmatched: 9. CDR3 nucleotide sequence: TGCAGTGCTTGGACAGGGGAGGACAGACAAGAGACCCAGTACTTC. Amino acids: CSAWTGEDRQETQYF.

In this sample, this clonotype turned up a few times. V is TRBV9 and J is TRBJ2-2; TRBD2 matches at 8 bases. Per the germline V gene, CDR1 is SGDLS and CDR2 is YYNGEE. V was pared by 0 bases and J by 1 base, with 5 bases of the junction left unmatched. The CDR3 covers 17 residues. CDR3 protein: CASSVARLAGNTGELFF. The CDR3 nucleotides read TGTGCCAGCAGCGTAGCTAGGCTAGCGGGGAACACCGGGGAGCTGTTTTTT.

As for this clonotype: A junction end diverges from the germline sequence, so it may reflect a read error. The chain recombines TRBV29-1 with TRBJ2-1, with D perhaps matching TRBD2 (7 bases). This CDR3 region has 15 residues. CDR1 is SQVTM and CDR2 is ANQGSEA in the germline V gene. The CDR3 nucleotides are TGCAGCGTTGAAGATTGGGGGGCCCCTAGCGGAGGGTGTGTCTTC. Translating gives CSVEDWGAPSGGCVF.

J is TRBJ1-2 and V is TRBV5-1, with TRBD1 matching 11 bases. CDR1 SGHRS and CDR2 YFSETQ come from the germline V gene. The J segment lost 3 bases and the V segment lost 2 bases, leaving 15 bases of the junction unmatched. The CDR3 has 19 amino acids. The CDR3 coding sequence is TGCGCCAGCAGCTTCAGCAGCCGGGACAGGGGGGATCAATACTATGGCTACACCTTC. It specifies CASSFSSRDRGDQYYGYTF.

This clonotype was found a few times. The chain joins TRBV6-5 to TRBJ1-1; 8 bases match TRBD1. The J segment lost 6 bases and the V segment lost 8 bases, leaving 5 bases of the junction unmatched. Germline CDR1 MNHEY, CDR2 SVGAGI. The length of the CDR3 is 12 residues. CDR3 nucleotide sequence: TGTGCCAGCCGGAGGACAGGGTCTGAAGCTTTCTTT. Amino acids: CASRRTGSEAFF.

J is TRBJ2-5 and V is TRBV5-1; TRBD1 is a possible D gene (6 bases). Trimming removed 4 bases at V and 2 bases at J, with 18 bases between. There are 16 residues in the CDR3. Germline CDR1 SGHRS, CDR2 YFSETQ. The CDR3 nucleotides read TGCGCCAGCAGCCCTTGGGGGCAGGGGCAACAAGAGACCCAGTACTTC. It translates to CASSPWGQGQQETQYF.

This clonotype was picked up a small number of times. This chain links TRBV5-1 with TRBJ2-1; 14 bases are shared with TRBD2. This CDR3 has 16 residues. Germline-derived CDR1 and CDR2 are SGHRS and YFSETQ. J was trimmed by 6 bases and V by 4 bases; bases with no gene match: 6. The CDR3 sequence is CASSVRTSGGPNEQFF. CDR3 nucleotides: TGCGCCAGCAGCGTGAGGACTAGCGGGGGGCCCAATGAGCAGTTCTTC.

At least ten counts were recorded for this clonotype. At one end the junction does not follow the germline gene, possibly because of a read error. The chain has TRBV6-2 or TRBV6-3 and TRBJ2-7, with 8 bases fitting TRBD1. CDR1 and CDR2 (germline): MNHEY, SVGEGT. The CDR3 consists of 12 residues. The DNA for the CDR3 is TGTGCCAGCAGTGACCCATGGACAGGGTGTGACTTC. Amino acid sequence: CASSDPWTGCDF.

CDR3 amino acids: CASSQDWGYSYNEQFF. In DNA form, the CDR3 reads TGTGCCAGCAGCCAAGACTGGGGGTATAGTTACAATGAGCAGTTCTTC. The chain is built from TRBV4-2 and TRBJ2-1; D possibly matches TRBD1 or TRBD2 (5 bases each). This CDR3 spans 16 amino acids. V was clipped by 0 bases and J by 4 bases, with 13 bases between them. CDR1 and CDR2 from the germline V gene are LGHNA and YNFKEQ.

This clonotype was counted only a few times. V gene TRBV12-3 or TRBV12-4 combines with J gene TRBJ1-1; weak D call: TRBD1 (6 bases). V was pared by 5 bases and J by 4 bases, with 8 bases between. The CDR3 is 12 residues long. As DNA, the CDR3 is TGTGCCAGCAGTCACAGGGTCACTGAAGCTTTCTTT. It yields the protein CASSHRVTEAFF.

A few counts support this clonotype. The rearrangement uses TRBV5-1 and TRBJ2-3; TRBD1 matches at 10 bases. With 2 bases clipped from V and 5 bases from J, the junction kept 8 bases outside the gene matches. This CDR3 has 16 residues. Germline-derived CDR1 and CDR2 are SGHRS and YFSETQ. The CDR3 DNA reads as TGCGCCAGCAGCTTTTCCGGGACAGGGGTAGGAGATACGCAGTATTTT. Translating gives CASSFSGTGVGDTQYF.

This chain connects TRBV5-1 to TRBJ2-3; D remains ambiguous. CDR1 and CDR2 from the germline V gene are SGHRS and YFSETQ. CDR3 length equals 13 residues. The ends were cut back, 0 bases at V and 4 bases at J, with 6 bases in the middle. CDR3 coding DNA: TGCGCCAGCAGCTTGGGGTGGGCAGATACGCAGTATTTT. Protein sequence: CASSLGWADTQYF. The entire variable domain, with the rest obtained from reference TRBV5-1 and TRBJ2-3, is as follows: KAGVTQTPRYLIKTRGQQVTLSCSPISGHRSVSWYQQTPGQGLQFLFEYFSETQRNKGNFPGRFSGRQFSNSRSEMNVSTLELGDSALYLCASSLGWADTQYFGPGTRLTVL.

Here the CDR3 reads CASSFYTEAFF. CDR3 sequence (DNA): TGTGCCAGTAGTTTCTACACTGAAGCTTTCTTT. V is TRBV19 and J is TRBJ1-1, with D unresolved. Germline CDR1 is LNHDA and CDR2 is SQIVND (reference sequence). V was cut by 5 bases and J by 3 bases, with 4 bases left in between. CDR3 length equals 11 residues.

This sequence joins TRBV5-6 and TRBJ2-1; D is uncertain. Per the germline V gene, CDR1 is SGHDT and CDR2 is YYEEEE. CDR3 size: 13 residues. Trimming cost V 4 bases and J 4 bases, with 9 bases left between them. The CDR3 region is CASSPLLYNEQFF. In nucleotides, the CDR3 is TGTGCCAGCAGCCCCCTCCTTTACAATGAGCAGTTCTTC.